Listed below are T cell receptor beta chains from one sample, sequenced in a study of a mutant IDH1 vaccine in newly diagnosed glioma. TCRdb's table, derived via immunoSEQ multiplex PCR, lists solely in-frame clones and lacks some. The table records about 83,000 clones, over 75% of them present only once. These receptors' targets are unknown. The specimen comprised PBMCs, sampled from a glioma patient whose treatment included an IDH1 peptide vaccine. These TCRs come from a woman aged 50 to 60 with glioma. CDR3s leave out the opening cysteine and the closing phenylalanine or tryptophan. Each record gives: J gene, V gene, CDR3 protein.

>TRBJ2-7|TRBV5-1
ASSLEPTYEQY
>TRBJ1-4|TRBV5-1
ASSSGRTGWTQNYEKLF
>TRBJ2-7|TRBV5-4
ASSLGGSPYEQY
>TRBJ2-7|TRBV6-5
ASSSRAPAYEQY
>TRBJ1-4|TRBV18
ASSPGTGGDEKLF
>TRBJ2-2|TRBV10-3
AISDLAGGTGELF
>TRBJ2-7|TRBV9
ASSVGDSYEQY
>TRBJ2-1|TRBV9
ASSDRVREQF
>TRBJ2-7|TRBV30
AWSLRPGSDEQY
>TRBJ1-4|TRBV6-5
ASSAQDGNEKLF
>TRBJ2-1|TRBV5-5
ASSLMRGVGYNEQF
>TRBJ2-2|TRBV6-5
ASTNVGTELF
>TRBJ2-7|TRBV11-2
ASSLDPAYEQY
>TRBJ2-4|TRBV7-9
ASSPRDRTLAKNIQY
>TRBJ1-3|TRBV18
ASSEDSSSGNTIY
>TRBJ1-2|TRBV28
ASSFTGYGYT
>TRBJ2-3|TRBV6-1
ASSLTDTQY
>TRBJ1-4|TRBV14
ASSPLGGEKLF
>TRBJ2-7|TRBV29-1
SVLSSIAAEQY
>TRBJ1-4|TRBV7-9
ASSPRGASEKLF
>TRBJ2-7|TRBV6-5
ASRIRGGPYEQY
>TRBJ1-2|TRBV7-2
ASSLNSLYGYT
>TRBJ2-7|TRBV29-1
SVRRSGTSYEQY
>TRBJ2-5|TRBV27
ASSRGERQETQY
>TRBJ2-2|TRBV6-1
ASTRGDTGELF
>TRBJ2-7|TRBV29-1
SGRGQGAYEQY
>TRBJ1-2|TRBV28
ASSLQGSGYT
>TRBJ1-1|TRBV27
ASSSPGGTEAF
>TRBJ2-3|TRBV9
ASSVNQGATDTQY
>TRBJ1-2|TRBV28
ASRPSSLVSSYGYT
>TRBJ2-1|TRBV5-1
ASKPAGESYNEQF
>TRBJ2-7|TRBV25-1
ASSEFYGVSEQY
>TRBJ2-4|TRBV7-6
ASSLVTGATIQY
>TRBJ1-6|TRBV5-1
ASSASTGVGSPLH
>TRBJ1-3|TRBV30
AYGTAGGGNTIY
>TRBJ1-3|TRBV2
ASSEVGSPAARSGNTIY
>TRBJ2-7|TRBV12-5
ASGSPGRSSYEQY
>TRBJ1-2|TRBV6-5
ASSYSPGGYGYT
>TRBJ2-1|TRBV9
ASSDGLAGKSKPNEQF
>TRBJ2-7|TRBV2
ASSLLRTYEQY
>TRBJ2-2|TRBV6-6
ASSPQGAGSGELF
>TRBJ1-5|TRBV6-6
ASSGDRGPPQH
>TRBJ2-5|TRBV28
ASSLLGQGRETQY
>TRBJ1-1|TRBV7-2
ASSSLGSVTEAF
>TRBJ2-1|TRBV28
ASSLWKTNNEQF
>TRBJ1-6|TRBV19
ASKKGGVAYNSPLH
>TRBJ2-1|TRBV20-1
SARDNEQF
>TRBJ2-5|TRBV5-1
ASSLNTGGQETQY
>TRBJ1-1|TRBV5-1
ASSPWGNTEAF
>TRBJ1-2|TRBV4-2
ASGTIDRGYGYT
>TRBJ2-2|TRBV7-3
ASSPLSRGGTGELF
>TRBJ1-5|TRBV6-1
ASSEDAGTGSYSNQPQH
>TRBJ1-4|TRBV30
AWSPGGREGEKLF